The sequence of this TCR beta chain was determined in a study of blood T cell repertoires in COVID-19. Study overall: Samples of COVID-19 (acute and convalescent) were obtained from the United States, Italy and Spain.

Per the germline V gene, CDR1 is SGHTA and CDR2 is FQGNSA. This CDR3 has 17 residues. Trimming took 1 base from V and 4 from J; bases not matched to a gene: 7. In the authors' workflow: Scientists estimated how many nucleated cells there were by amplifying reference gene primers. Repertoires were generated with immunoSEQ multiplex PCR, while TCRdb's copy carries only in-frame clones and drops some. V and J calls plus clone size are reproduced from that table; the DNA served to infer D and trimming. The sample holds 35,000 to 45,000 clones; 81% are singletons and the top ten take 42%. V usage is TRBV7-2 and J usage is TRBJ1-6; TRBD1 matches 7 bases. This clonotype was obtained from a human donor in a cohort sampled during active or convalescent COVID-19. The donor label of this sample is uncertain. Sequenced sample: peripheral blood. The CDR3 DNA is TGTGCCAGCAGCTTAGATAAGGGGGCCCTTTATAATTCACCCCTCCACTTT. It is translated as CASSLDKGALYNSPLHF.